Presented here are 17 T cell receptor beta chains from one specimen sequenced in a study of cytomegalovirus exposure and HLA in healthy donors. 60 Vbeta and 13 Jbeta primers were used in PCR. The protocol was immunoSEQ multiplex PCR, while the TCRdb copy is restricted to in-frame clones and leaves out a portion. Of about 260,000 clones in the sample, approximately 84% were seen once. What was sequenced was PBMCs. The receptors were sampled from a woman aged 40 to 50 in good health and CMV-seropositive.

The genes are TRBV5-6 and TRBJ1-2, with D hard to call. Germline V gene data show CDR1 as SGHDT and CDR2 as YYEEEE. V gave up 4 bases and J gave up 6 bases, with 10 bases separating them. The CDR3 has 12 residues. The CDR3, as DNA: TGTGCCAGCAGCATCTCACGGGATGGCTACACCTTC. As protein: CASSISRDGYTF. Complete variable domain (other parts from reference TRBV5-6 and TRBJ1-2): DAGVTQSPTHLIKTRGQQVTLRCSPKSGHDTVSWYQQALGQGPQFIFQYYEEEERQRGNFPDRFSGHQFPNYSSELNVNALLLGDSALYLCASSISRDGYTFGSGTRLTVV.

The CDR3 nucleotides read TGTGCCTGCCAGGGACAGGGGTACTATGGCTACACCTTC. Its protein is CACQGQGYYGYTF. The chain links TRBV30 to TRBJ1-2; 10 bases match TRBD1. Germline assignment: CDR1 GTSNPN and CDR2 SVGIG (reference sequence). Trimming cost V 6 bases and J 3 bases; bases outside gene matches: 4. The CDR3 contains 13 residues.

The chain couples TRBV7-9 to TRBJ2-7; 7 bases fit TRBD2. After removal of 1 base from V and 0 bases from J, the junction contained 12 bases not matched to a gene. The CDR3 runs to 18 residues. In germline, CDR1 is SEHNR, CDR2 FQNEAQ (reference sequence). The CDR3 spells CASSLGGRSGVSSYEQYF. The CDR3 coding sequence is TGTGCCAGCAGCTTAGGGGGGAGAAGCGGGGTGAGCTCCTACGAGCAGTACTTC. Supplemented by reference TRBV7-9 and TRBJ2-7, the full variable domain reads DTGVSQNPRHKITKRGQNVTFRCDPISEHNRLYWYRQTLGQGPEFLTYFQNEAQLEKSRLLSDRFSAERPKGSFSTLEIQRTEQGDSAMYLCASSLGGRSGVSSYEQYFGPGTRLTVT.

J is TRBJ2-1 and V is TRBV5-6; D not resolved. V gave up 0 bases and J gave up 7 bases, with 5 bases separating them. The CDR3 sequence is 12 residues long. Germline V gene lookup returns CDR1 SGHDT and CDR2 YYEEEE. CDR3 in DNA: TGTGCCAGCAGCTTGGTCTCGAATGAGCAGTTCTTC. The encoded protein is CASSLVSNEQFF.

CDR3 region: CASSLYRSSYEQYF. The CDR3 bases are TGTGCCAGCAGCTTATACAGGAGCTCCTACGAGCAGTACTTC. J is TRBJ2-5 and V is TRBV5-6, with D perhaps TRBD1 (5 bases). The assigned J gene may be wrong: the sequence end matches TRBJ2-7 better. Germline CDR1 and CDR2: SGHDT and YYEEEE. CDR3 length equals 14 residues.

The chain has TRBV7-6 and TRBJ2-7; the match to TRBD2 covers 7 bases. The CDR3 is made up of 15 amino acids. V gave up 3 bases and J gave up 1 base; unmatched junction bases: 6. Germline V gene lookup returns CDR1 SGHVS and CDR2 FNYEAQ. CDR3 in DNA: TGTGCCAGCAGCTTGACTCGGGGGGATTCCTACGAGCAGTACTTC. This codes for CASSLTRGDSYEQYF.

On this clone itself: At the DNA level, this CDR3 is encoded by other sequences in the same sample as well. The rearrangement joins TRBV9 to TRBJ2-5, with D possibly being TRBD2 (6 bases). Germline CDR1 and CDR2: SGDLS and YYNGEE. V dropped 4 bases and J dropped 4 bases, with 11 bases sitting between them. The CDR3 has 13 residues. CDR3 sequence: CASSLSRGETQYF. For the CDR3, the DNA is TGTGCCAGCAGCTTATCGCGGGGAGAGACCCAGTACTTC. Based on the CDR3 plus reference TRBV9 and TRBJ2-5, the full variable domain is DSGVTQTPKHLITATGQRVTLRCSPRSGDLSVYWYQQSLDQGLQFLIQYYNGEERAKGNILERFSAQQFPDLHSELNLSSLELGDSALYFCASSLSRGETQYFGPGTRLLVL.

The rearrangement links TRBV9 to TRBJ1-3; 8 bases fit TRBD1. V lost 4 bases, J lost 4 bases, and 10 bases stayed unmatched. This CDR3 spans 16 amino acids. Germline CDR1 SGDLS, CDR2 YYNGEE. The CDR3: CASSPGGRGPGNTIYF. CDR3 sequence (DNA): TGTGCCAGCAGCCCCGGCGGCAGGGGGCCAGGAAACACCATATATTTT. Variable domain in full (rest from reference TRBV9 and TRBJ1-3): DSGVTQTPKHLITATGQRVTLRCSPRSGDLSVYWYQQSLDQGLQFLIQYYNGEERAKGNILERFSAQQFPDLHSELNLSSLELGDSALYFCASSPGGRGPGNTIYFGEGSWLTVV.

The chain links TRBV7-9 to TRBJ2-1; a possible D gene is TRBD2 (6 bases). This CDR3 is 16 amino acids long. Germline values: CDR1 SEHNR, CDR2 FQNEAQ (reference sequence). V shed 1 base and J shed 2 bases, with 12 bases lying between them. The CDR3 sequence is CASSLGSGSPYNEQFF. The CDR3 bases are TGTGCCAGCAGCTTAGGATCCGGGAGCCCCTACAATGAGCAGTTCTTC.

This chain uses TRBV7-2 with TRBJ2-7, with D possibly being TRBD2 (6 bases). The CDR3 length is 16 residues. Trimming cost V 0 bases and J 4 bases, with 16 bases left between them. CDR1 is SGHTA and CDR2 is FQGNSA in the germline V gene. The CDR3 DNA reads TGTGCCAGCAGCTTAGCCCCGGAGGGAGGTCAGTACGAGCAGTACTTC. This codes for CASSLAPEGGQYEQYF.

In its sample, this clone was seen a few times. The chain employs TRBV19 and TRBJ1-1; 8 nucleotides align to TRBD1. Germline-derived CDR1 and CDR2 are LNHDA and SQIVND (reference sequence). The CDR3 has 13 amino acids. The trim removed 7 bases at V and 4 bases at J, leaving 5 bases unmatched. The CDR3 protein is CASITGGSTEAFF. CDR3 sequence (DNA): TGTGCCAGTATCACAGGGGGGAGCACTGAAGCTTTCTTT. Full variable domain (remainder filled in from reference TRBV19 and TRBJ1-1): DGGITQSPKYLFRKEGQNVTLSCEQNLNHDAMYWYRQDPGQGLRLIYYSQIVNDFQKGDIAEGYSVSREKKESFPLTVTSAQKNPTAFYLCASITGGSTEAFFGQGTRLTVV.

V usage is TRBV28 and J usage is TRBJ1-4; D not certain. Germline V CDR1 and CDR2: MDHEN, SYDVKM. The length of the CDR3 is 12 residues. The ends were cut back, 4 bases at V and 16 bases at J, with 16 bases in the middle. CDR3 DNA sequence: TGTGCCAGCAGTTCCGGACGGCAAAGCGGGTTTTTT. Translation gives CASSSGRQSGFF.

This rearrangement joins TRBV28 to TRBJ1-4; tentatively, D is TRBD1 (6 bases). This CDR3 has 16 residues. Trimming took 5 bases from V and 7 from J, leaving 20 bases between them. Germline CDR1 is MDHEN and CDR2 is SYDVKM. CDR3 protein: CASSRAGRGLGEKLFF. Here the CDR3 DNA reads TGTGCCAGCAGTCGGGCAGGGAGGGGGTTGGGTGAAAAACTGTTTTTT.

V usage is TRBV9 and J usage is TRBJ2-7, with D tentatively TRBD1 (6 bases). Germline values: CDR1 SGDLS, CDR2 YYNGEE. The CDR3 runs 13 residues. V was cut by 3 bases and J by 3 bases, with 10 bases left in between. The CDR3 protein is CASSGGQSYEQYF. CDR3 in DNA: TGTGCCAGCAGCGGCGGACAGAGCTACGAGCAGTACTTC. The full variable domain, rest sourced from reference TRBV9 and TRBJ2-7, is DSGVTQTPKHLITATGQRVTLRCSPRSGDLSVYWYQQSLDQGLQFLIQYYNGEERAKGNILERFSAQQFPDLHSELNLSSLELGDSALYFCASSGGQSYEQYFGPGTRLTVT.

The V gene is TRBV11-2, the J gene TRBJ2-7; D is possibly TRBD1 (5 bases). This CDR3 is built from 15 residues. Germline assignment: CDR1 SGHAT and CDR2 FQNNGV. Trimming removed 5 bases from V and 2 bases from J, with 16 bases in between. The CDR3 sequence is CASSRAQGDAYEQYF. The CDR3 region has the DNA TGTGCCAGCAGCCGCGCGCAGGGCGACGCCTACGAGCAGTACTTC.

V and J are TRBV19 and TRBJ1-1; D unclear. The length of the CDR3 is 11 residues. The V and J ends lost 8 bases and 2 bases respectively, with 6 bases between them. Germline V gene sequence: CDR1 LNHDA, CDR2 SQIVND (reference sequence). CDR3 loop: CASVGNTEAFF. CDR3 sequence (DNA): TGTGCCAGTGTGGGCAACACTGAAGCTTTCTTT. Combining the CDR3 with reference TRBV19 and TRBJ1-1 gives the whole variable domain DGGITQSPKYLFRKEGQNVTLSCEQNLNHDAMYWYRQDPGQGLRLIYYSQIVNDFQKGDIAEGYSVSREKKESFPLTVTSAQKNPTAFYLCASVGNTEAFFGQGTRLTVV.

This clone came up a few times. The chain joins TRBV13 to TRBJ2-7, with a possible D match to TRBD1 (6 bases). Trimming removed 2 bases from V and 3 bases from J, with 8 bases in between. Germline loops: CDR1 PRHDT, CDR2 FYEKMQ (reference sequence). This CDR3 spans 13 amino acids. DNA for the CDR3: TGTGCCAGCAGCTTACAGGGGATCTACGAGCAGTACTTC. It yields the protein CASSLQGIYEQYF.